In its sample, the clone carrying this T cell receptor beta chain was seen a few times. What it recognizes is unknown. Sorting based on CD45RO/CCR7/CD25/CD127/CD95/CD27 separated CD4+ naive, central memory, regulatory and stem cell-like memory cells. Each population that was sorted was more than 95% pure. The entirety of the isolated RNA underwent reverse transcription, so expressed TCRB transcripts were sequenced. The method was immunoSEQ multiplex PCR; TCRdb's version includes in-frame clones alone and lacks a portion of them. Altogether 300,000 or so clones are present, 9.3% being singletons, with the ten largest covering roughly 0.99%. Germline V lookup: CDR1 SGHTA, CDR2 FQGNSA. Trimming took 0 bases from V and 5 from J; bases not matched to a gene: 3. The CDR3 consists of 14 residues. The source of the sample is a study of beta chain features in type 1 diabetes. Findings of the study overall: Among patients with Type 1 diabetes, TCRB CDR3s were moderately but significantly shorter in every one of the four CD4+ subsets.

The specimen was central memory CD4+ T cells from blood. The rearrangement links TRBV7-2 to TRBJ2-7, with 8 bases aligning to TRBD2. The source of this sequence is a young man with type 1 diabetes. CDR3 in DNA: TGTGCCAGCAGCTTAGCGGCGCGGGGGGACGAGCAGTACTTC. Translated, it gives CASSLAARGDEQYF.